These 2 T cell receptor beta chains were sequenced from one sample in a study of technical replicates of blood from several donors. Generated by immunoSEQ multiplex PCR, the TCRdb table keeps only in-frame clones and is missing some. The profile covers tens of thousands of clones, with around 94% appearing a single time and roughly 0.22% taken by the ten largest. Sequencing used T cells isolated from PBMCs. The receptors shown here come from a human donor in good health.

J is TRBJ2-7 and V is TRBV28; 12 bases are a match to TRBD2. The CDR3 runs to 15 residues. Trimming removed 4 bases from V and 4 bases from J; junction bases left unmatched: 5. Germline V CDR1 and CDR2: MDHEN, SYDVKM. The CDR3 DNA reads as TGTGCCAGCAGTTCCCTAGCGGGAGGGCGTTACGAGCAGTACTTC. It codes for CASSSLAGGRYEQYF. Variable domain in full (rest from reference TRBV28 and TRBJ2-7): DVKVTQSSRYLVKRTGEKVFLECVQDMDHENMFWYRQDPGLGLRLIYFSYDVKMKEKGDIPEGYSVSREKKERFSLILESASTNQTSMYLCASSSLAGGRYEQYFGPGTRLTVT.

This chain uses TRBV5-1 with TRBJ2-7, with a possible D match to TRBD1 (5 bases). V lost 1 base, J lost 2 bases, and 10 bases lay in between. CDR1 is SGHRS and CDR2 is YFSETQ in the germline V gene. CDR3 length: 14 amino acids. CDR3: CASSLLQAPYEQYF. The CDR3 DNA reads TGCGCCAGCAGCTTGCTACAGGCTCCCTACGAGCAGTACTTC. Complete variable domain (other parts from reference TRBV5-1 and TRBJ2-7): KAGVTQTPRYLIKTRGQQVTLSCSPISGHRSVSWYQQTPGQGLQFLFEYFSETQRNKGNFPGRFSGRQFSNSRSEMNVSTLELGDSALYLCASSLLQAPYEQYFGPGTRLTVT.